Below are 13 T cell receptor beta chains sequenced from a single sample in a study of CD8 T cells in ankylosing spondylitis. Study-wide results and limits: Ankylosing spondylitis blood seemed to carry a telltale TCR beta motif made of roughly eight highly homologous variants.

MiXCR, run by TCRdb on the 5' RACE reads, gives a single entry per CDR3 protein. Of 450,000 to 550,000 distinct CDR3 sequences detected, roughly 5% appear once; the ten largest clones hold around 3.5%. These TCRs' antigens remain unknown. The source material was blood, either unsorted or a sorted T cell fraction (not recorded which). The receptors were sampled from a male donor with ankylosing spondylitis.

The chain carries TRBV7-9 and TRBJ2-1; 11 nucleotides match TRBD2. With V trimmed by 5 bases and J by 10 bases, 1 base remained unmatched. This CDR3 is 12 amino acids long. Germline V gene lookup returns CDR1 SEHNR and CDR2 FQNEAQ (reference sequence). The CDR3 sequence: CASSRTSGEQFF. Here the CDR3 DNA reads TGTGCCAGCAGCCGGACTAGCGGGGAGCAGTTCTTC. Based on the CDR3 plus reference TRBV7-9 and TRBJ2-1, the full variable domain is DTGVSQNPRHKITKRGQNVTFRCDPISEHNRLYWYRQTLGQGPEFLTYFQNEAQLEKSRLLSDRFSAERPKGSFSTLEIQRTEQGDSAMYLCASSRTSGEQFFGPGTRLTVL.

In its sample, this clonotype was seen many times. The chain carries TRBV4-2 and TRBJ1-6; D perhaps matches TRBD1 (6 bases). Germline loops: CDR1 LGHNA, CDR2 YNFKEQ. This CDR3 comprises 14 residues. Deletions cut 1 base from V and 9 bases from J, with 10 bases between. The CDR3 is CASSQGQEASPLHF. As DNA, the CDR3 is TGTGCCAGCAGCCAAGGACAGGAAGCTTCACCCCTCCACTTT.

The chain employs TRBV3-1 and TRBJ2-6; D is ambiguous. The CDR3 extends over 16 amino acids. The germline gives CDR1 LGHDT, CDR2 YNNKEL (reference sequence). V shed 4 bases and J shed 0 bases, with 10 bases lying between them. The CDR3 DNA is TGTGCCAGCAGCCGATCGTTTTTCTCTGGGGCCAACGTCCTGACTTTC. This sequence encodes CASSRSFFSGANVLTF.

There are a few counts of this clonotype. The chain carries TRBV27 and TRBJ2-1, with a possible D match to TRBD1 (5 bases). The germline CDR1 and CDR2 sequences are MNHEY and SMNVEV (reference sequence). Trimming took off 8 bases at V and 3 bases at J, with 20 bases between the two ends. The CDR3 consists of 16 residues. The CDR3 DNA is TGTGCCAGCGGACCCCTGGGGCTCGCCCTCTACAATGAGCAGTTCTTC. Protein sequence: CASGPLGLALYNEQFF.

This clonotype has at least ten counts. The chain combines TRBV7-9 with TRBJ2-4, with TRBD2 matching over 8 bases. The CDR3 extends over 17 amino acids. The V gene end was trimmed by 0 bases and the J gene end by 0 bases; junction bases not matched to a gene: 4. Germline CDR1 is SEHNR and CDR2 is FQNEAQ (reference sequence). The chain's CDR3 is CASSLARGDVAKNIQYF. In DNA, the CDR3 is TGTGCCAGCAGCTTAGCGCGGGGGGACGTAGCCAAAAACATTCAGTACTTC.

This clonotype was observed many times. The chain couples TRBV28 to TRBJ2-1; D may be TRBD1 (6 bases). CDR1 and CDR2 (germline): MDHEN, SYDVKM. The CDR3 is made up of 16 amino acids. Between the trimmed V and J ends, which lost 4 bases and 6 bases, there was a span of 19 bases. The CDR3 spells CASSSFTGYDGNEQFF. The CDR3 nucleotides are TGTGCCAGCAGTTCCTTTACAGGGTATGACGGCAATGAGCAGTTCTTC.

This clonotype was seen a few times. The chain carries TRBV28 and TRBJ2-7; D perhaps matches TRBD2 (6 bases). Per germline, CDR1 MDHEN and CDR2 SYDVKM. V was shortened by 7 bases and J by 0 bases, with 13 bases between the two germline ends. The CDR3 loop spans 14 amino acids. Here the CDR3 reads CASTPSGFSYEQYF. The CDR3 nucleotides read TGTGCCAGCACCCCCAGCGGGTTCTCCTACGAGCAGTACTTC.

This clonotype was detected a few times. V and J are TRBV5-1 and TRBJ2-7; D unresolved. This CDR3 is 14 amino acids long. From germline, CDR1 is SGHRS and CDR2 YFSETQ. Trimming stripped 5 bases from V and 0 bases from J, with 12 bases between. CDR3 sequence (DNA): TGCGCCAGCAGTTATGACTCGGGCTCCTACGAGCAGTACTTC. Translation: CASSYDSGSYEQYF.

This clonotype was counted ten times or more. In DNA form, the CDR3 reads TGCGCCAGCAGCTTGGATCCGGGACAGGGGTTCTACGAGCAGTACTTC. Translation: CASSLDPGQGFYEQYF. The chain combines TRBV5-1 with TRBJ2-7; 10 bases align to TRBD1. The CDR3 covers 16 residues. V lost 0 bases, J lost 3 bases, and 6 bases stayed unmatched. Germline V CDR1 and CDR2: SGHRS, YFSETQ.

This clonotype was seen repeatedly, ten times or more. As DNA, the CDR3 is TGTGCCAGCACCTTTAGCGGGGGGGCAGCAGATACGCAGTATTTT. The encoded protein is CASTFSGGAADTQYF. J is TRBJ2-3 and V is TRBV4-2; TRBD2 aligns across 11 bases. The CDR3 consists of 15 residues. Germline CDR1 LGHNA, CDR2 YNFKEQ. Unmatched junction bases numbered 7, after V lost 7 bases and J lost 4 bases.

This clonotype was found many times. The gene calls are TRBV28 and TRBJ1-2, with unresolved D. Trimming took off 2 bases at V and 5 bases at J, with 9 bases between the two ends. CDR3 length: 13 residues. The germline V gene encodes CDR1 MDHEN and CDR2 SYDVKM. CDR3 amino acids: CASSLNLKYGYTF. The DNA of the CDR3 is TGTGCCAGCAGTTTAAACCTGAAATATGGCTACACCTTC.

This clonotype was seen repeatedly, ten times or more. The chain uses TRBV7-9 and TRBJ2-1; D may match TRBD1 or TRBD2 (5 bases each). The CDR3 consists of 15 residues. From germline, CDR1 is SEHNR and CDR2 FQNEAQ (reference sequence). Trimming removed 5 bases at V and 6 bases at J, with 17 bases between. Here the CDR3 DNA reads TGTGCCAGCAGCACCGGGACGGCCGTCGGCAATGAGCAGTTCTTC. It codes for CASSTGTAVGNEQFF.

This clonotype has at least ten counts. The V and J genes are TRBV28 and TRBJ2-3, with 7 positions matching TRBD1. V dropped 6 bases and J dropped 3; count of bases not matched to a gene: 6. The CDR3 runs to 14 residues. Germline V lookup: CDR1 MDHEN, CDR2 SYDVKM. The CDR3 sequence is CASSRQGWTDTQYF. The CDR3 bases are TGTGCCAGCAGCAGACAGGGTTGGACAGATACGCAGTATTTT.